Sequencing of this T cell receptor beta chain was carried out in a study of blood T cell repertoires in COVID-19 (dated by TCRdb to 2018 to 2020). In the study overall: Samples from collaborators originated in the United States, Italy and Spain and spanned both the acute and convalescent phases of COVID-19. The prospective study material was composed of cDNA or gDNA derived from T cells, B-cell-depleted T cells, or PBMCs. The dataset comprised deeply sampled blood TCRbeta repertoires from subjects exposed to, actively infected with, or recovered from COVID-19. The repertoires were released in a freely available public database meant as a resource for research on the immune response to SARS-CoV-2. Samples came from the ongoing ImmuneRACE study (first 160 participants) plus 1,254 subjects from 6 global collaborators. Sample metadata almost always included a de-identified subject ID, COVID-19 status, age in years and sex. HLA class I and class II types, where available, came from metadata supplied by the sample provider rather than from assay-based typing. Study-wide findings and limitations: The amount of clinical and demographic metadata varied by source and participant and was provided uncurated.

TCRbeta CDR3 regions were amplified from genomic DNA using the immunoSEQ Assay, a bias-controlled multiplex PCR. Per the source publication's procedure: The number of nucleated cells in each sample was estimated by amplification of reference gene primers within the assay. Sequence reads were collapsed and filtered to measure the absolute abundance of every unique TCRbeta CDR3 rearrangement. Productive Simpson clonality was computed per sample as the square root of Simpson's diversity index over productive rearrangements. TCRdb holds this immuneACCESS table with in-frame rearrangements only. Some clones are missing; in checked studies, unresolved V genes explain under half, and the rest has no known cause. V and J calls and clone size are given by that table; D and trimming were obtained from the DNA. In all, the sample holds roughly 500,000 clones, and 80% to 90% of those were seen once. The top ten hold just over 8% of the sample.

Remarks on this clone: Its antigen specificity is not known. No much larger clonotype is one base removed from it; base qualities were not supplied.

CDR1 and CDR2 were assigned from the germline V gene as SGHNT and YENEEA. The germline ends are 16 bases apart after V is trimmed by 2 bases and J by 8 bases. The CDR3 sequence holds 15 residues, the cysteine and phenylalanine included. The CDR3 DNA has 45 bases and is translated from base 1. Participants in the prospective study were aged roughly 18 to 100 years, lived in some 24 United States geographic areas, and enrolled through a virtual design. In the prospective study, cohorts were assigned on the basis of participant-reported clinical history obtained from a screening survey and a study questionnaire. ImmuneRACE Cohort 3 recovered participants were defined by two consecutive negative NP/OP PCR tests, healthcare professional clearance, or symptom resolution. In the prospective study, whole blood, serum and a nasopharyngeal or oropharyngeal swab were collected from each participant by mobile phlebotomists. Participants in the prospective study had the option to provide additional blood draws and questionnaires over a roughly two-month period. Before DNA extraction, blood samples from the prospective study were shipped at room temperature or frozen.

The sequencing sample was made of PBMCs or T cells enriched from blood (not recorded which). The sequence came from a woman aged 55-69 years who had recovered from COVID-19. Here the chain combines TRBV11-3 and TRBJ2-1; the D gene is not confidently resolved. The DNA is TGTGCCAGCAGCTTATGGAGTCAGCTTACGGATGAGCAGTTCTTC. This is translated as CASSLWSQLTDEQFF.